Reported below is one TCR beta chain. It has no known antigen specificity. It has no much larger one-base neighbor in the sample; base qualities were not kept. The data were taken from a study of blood T cell repertoires in COVID-19 (TCRdb year 2020). With respect to the entire study: Samples from collaborators originated in the United States, Italy and Spain and spanned both the acute and convalescent phases of COVID-19. The material from the prospective study consisted of cDNA or gDNA derived from T cells, B-cell-depleted T cells, or PBMCs. Subjects who had been exposed to COVID-19, were actively infected with it, or had recovered from it provided the deeply sampled blood TCRbeta repertoires that made up the dataset. The repertoires were released in a freely available public database meant as a resource for research on the immune response to SARS-CoV-2. The samples were drawn from the first 160 participants of the ongoing ImmuneRACE study and from over 950 subjects provided by 6 global collaborators. Sample metadata almost always included a de-identified subject ID, COVID-19 status, age in years and sex. HLA class I and class II types, where available, came from metadata supplied by the sample provider rather than from assay-based typing.

Taken from the germline V gene, the CDR1 and CDR2 loops are MGHRA and YSYEKL. From the cysteine up to the phenylalanine, the CDR3 has a length of 14 residues. The sequence is cut down to CDR3 DNA, 42 bases in frame from base 1. V and J lose 4 bases and 4 bases, and a span of 11 bases separates them. Points the paper makes about the study in general: The quantity of clinical and demographic metadata differed by source and by participant and was supplied without curation.

The immunoSEQ Assay, a bias-controlled multiplex PCR, was used to amplify TCRbeta CDR3 regions from genomic DNA. The original methods were these. The number of nucleated cells in each sample was estimated from the amplification of reference gene primers within the assay. To quantify the absolute abundance of each unique TCRbeta CDR3 rearrangement, sequence reads were collapsed and filtered. Productive Simpson clonality was computed per sample as the square root of Simpson's diversity index over productive rearrangements. The immuneACCESS repertoire file appears here via TCRdb, limited to in-frame rearrangements. These files lack a portion of the clones; in checked studies, under half of the deficit traces to unresolved V genes, and the cause of the others is not known. V and J calls and clone size are those listed in that table; D and trimming were worked out from the DNA. In all, the sample holds roughly 120,000 clones, and 85% to 90% of those were seen once. Approximately 4.4% of the sample goes to the ten largest clones.

The collaborating institutions used their own protocols to collect whole blood in K2EDTA tubes. For TCRbeta analysis, collaborators shipped samples in one of three forms: frozen whole blood, isolated PBMCs, or DNA extracted from either of those sample types. Recombination joined TRBV4-1 with TRBJ1-5; tentative D gene TRBD1, with 6 bases matching. Sequencing was performed on peripheral blood. This receptor was identified in a woman in her 50s with acute or convalescent COVID-19. The nucleotides read TGCGCCAGCAGCCCCACGACAGGTAATCAGCCCCAGCATTTT. Its protein product is CASSPTTGNQPQHF.